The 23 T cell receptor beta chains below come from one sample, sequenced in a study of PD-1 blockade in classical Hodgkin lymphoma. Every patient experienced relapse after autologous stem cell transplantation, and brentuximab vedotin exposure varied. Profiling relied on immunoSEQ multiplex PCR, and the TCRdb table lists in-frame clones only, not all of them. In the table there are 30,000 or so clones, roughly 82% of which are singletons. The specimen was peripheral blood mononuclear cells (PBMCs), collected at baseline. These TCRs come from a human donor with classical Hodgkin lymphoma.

DNA of the CDR3: TGTGCCAGCAGTGTGTACAGAGATCACACTGAAGCTTTCTTT. It translates to CASSVYRDHTEAFF. The chain is built from TRBV6-1 and TRBJ1-1; D not resolved. Germline CDR1 MNHNS, CDR2 SASEGT. The CDR3 consists of 14 residues. The V end was cut by 4 bases, the J end by 3 bases, with 12 bases between.

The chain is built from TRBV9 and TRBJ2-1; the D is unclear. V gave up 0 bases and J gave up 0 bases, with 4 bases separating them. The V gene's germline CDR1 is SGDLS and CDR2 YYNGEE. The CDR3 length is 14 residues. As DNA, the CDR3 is TGTGCCAGCAGCGTAGGGGGCTCCTACAATGAGCAGTTCTTC. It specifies CASSVGGSYNEQFF.

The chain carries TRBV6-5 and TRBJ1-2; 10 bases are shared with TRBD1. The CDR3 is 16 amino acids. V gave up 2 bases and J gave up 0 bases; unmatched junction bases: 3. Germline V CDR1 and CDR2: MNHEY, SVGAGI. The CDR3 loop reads CASSYRQGASNYGYTF. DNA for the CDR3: TGTGCCAGCAGTTACAGACAGGGGGCCTCTAACTATGGCTACACCTTC.

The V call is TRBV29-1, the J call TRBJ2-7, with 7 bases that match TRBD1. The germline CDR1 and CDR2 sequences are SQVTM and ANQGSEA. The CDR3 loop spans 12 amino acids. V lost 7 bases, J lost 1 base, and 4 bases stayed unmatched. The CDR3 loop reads CSARDSSYEQYF. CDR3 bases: TGCAGCGCACGGGACAGTTCCTACGAGCAGTACTTC.

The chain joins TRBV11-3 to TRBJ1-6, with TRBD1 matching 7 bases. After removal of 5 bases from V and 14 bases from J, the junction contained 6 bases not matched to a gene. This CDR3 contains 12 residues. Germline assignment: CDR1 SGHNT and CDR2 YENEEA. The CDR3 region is CASSPTGSTLHF. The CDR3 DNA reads TGTGCCAGCAGCCCGACAGGGTCGACCCTCCACTTT.

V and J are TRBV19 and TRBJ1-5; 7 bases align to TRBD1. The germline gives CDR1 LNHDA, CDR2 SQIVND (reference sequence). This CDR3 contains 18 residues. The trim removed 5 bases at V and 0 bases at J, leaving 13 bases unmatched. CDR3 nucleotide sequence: TGTGCCAGTAGTGCTTGGACAGGAAAGGTTTATAGCAATCAGCCCCAGCATTTT. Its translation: CASSAWTGKVYSNQPQHF.

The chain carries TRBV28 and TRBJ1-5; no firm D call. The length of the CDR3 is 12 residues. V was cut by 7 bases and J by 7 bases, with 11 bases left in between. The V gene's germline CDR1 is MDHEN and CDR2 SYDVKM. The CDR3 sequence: CASTGQLQPQHF. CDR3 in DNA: TGTGCCAGCACAGGCCAGTTACAGCCCCAGCATTTT.

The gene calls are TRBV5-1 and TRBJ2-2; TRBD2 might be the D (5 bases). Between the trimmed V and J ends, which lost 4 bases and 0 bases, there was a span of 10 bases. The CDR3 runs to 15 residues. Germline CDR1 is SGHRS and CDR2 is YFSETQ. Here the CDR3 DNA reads TGCGCCAGCAGCCTCGGGGTTACGAACACCGGGGAGCTGTTTTTT. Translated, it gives CASSLGVTNTGELFF.

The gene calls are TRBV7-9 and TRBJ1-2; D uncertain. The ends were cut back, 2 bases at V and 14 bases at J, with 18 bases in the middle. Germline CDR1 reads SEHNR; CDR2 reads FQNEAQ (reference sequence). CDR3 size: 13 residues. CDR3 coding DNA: TGTGCCAGCAGCTTACTCGTATTCGAGGCTTGGACCTTC. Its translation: CASSLLVFEAWTF. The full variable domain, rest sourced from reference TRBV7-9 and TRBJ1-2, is DTGVSQNPRHKITKRGQNVTFRCDPISEHNRLYWYRQTLGQGPEFLTYFQNEAQLEKSRLLSDRFSAERPKGSFSTLEIQRTEQGDSAMYLCASSLLVFEAWTFGSGTRLTVV.

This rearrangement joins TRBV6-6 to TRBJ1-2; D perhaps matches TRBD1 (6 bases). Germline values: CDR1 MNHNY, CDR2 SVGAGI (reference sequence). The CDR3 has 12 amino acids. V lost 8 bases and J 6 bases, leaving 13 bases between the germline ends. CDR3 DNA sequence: TGTGCCAGCTCCCCTCAGGGGCATGGCTACACCTTC. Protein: CASSPQGHGYTF.

The CDR3 DNA reads TGTGCCAGCTCACCACGTCAGGACAGAAACACCGGGGAGCTGTTTTTT. Translation: CASSPRQDRNTGELFF. V is TRBV18 and J is TRBJ2-2; perhaps TRBD1 as D (6 bases). Germline V CDR1 and CDR2: KGHSH, LQKENI. V lost 1 base to trimming and J lost 2 bases, with 11 bases between them. CDR3 length: 16 amino acids.

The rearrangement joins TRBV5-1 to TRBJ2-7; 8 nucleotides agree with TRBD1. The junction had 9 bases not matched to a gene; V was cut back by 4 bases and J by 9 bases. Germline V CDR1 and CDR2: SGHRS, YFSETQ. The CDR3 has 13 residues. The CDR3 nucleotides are TGCGCCAGCAGCGGGGGAGCAGGGGGCGCGCAGTACTTC. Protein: CASSGGAGGAQYF.

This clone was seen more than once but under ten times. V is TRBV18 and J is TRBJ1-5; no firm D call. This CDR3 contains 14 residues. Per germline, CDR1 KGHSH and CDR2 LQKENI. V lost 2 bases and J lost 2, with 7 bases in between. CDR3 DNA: TGTGCCAGCTCACCAGAGTACGGCAATCAGCCCCAGCATTTT. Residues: CASSPEYGNQPQHF.

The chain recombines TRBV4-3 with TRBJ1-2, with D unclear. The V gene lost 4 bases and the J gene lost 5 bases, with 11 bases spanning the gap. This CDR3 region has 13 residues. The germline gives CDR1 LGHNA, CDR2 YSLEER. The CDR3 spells CASSLGRSYGYTF. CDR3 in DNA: TGCGCCAGCAGCCTTGGACGGTCTTATGGCTACACCTTC.

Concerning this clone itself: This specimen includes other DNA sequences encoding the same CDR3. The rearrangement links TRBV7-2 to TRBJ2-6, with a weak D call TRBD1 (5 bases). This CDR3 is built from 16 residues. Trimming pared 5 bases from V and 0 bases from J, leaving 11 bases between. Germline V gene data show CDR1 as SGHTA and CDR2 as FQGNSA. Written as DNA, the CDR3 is TGTGCCAGCAGCCTCGGACAATTCTCTGGGGCCAACGTCCTGACTTTC. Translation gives CASSLGQFSGANVLTF.

The CDR3 DNA is TGTGCCAGTAGTATGACAGGGGGTCTCACTCGCGGCTACACCTTC. It is translated as CASSMTGGLTRGYTF. The chain is built from TRBV19 and TRBJ1-2, with 9 positions matching TRBD1. With 3 bases clipped from V and 8 bases from J, the junction kept 10 bases outside the gene matches. CDR3 size: 15 residues. The germline gives CDR1 LNHDA, CDR2 SQIVND (reference sequence).

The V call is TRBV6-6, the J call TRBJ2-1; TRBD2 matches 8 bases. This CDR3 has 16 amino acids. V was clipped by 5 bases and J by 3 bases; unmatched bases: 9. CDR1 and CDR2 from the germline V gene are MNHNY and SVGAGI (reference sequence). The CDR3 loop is CASSSGGDRLYNEQFF. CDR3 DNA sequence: TGTGCCAGCAGTAGCGGGGGAGACCGACTCTACAATGAGCAGTTCTTC.

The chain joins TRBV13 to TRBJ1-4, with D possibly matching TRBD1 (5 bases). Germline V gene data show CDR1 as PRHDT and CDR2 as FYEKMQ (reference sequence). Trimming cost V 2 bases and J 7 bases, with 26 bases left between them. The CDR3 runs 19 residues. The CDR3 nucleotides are TGTGCCAGCAGCTTAAGAGTCAGGGTTGGGGGTGAAGGTGGTGAAAAACTGTTTTTT. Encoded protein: CASSLRVRVGGEGGEKLFF.

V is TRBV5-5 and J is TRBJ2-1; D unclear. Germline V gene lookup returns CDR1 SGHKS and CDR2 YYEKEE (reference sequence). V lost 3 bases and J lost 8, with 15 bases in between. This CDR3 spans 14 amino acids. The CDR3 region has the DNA TGTGCCAGCAGCTCTGCCCTCTTCTGGGATGAGCAGTTCTTC. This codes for CASSSALFWDEQFF.

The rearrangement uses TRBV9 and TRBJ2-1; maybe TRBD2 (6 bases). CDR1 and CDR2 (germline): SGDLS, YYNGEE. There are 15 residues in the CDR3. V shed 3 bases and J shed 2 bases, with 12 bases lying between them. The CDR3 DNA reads TGTGCCAGCAGCGGGGCTAGCGCTCCCTACAATGAGCAGTTCTTC. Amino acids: CASSGASAPYNEQFF.

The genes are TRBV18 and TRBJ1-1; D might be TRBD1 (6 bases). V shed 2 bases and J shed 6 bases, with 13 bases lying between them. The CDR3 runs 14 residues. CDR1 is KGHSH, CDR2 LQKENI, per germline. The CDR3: CASSPGARGAEAFF. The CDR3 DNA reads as TGTGCCAGCTCACCAGGGGCCAGGGGTGCTGAAGCTTTCTTT. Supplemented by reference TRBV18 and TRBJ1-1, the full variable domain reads NAGVMQNPRHLVRRRGQEARLRCSPMKGHSHVYWYRQLPEEGLKFMVYLQKENIIDESGMPKERFSAEFPKEGPSILRIQQVVRGDSAAYFCASSPGARGAEAFFGQGTRLTVV.

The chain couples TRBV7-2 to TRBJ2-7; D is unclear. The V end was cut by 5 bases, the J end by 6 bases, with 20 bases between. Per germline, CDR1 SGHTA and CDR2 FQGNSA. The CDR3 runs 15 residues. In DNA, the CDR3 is TGTGCCAGCAGCCCACAAGGGCTAGTGGCATTCGAGCAGTACTTC. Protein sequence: CASSPQGLVAFEQYF.

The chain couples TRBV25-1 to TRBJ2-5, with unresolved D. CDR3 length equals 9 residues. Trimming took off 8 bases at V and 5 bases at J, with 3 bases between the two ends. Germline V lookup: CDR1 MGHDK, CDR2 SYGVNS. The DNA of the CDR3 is TGTGCCAGCGGGGAGACCCAGTACTTC. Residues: CASGETQYF.